The rows below give T cell receptor beta chains drawn from one sample of a study of T cell responses to AZD1222 COVID-19 vaccine. Clones were read by immunoSEQ multiplex PCR, and TCRdb kept only the in-frame ones, dropping some. The sample carries 140,000 to 150,000 clones, about 90% recorded once. This material consisted of peripheral blood, taken 28 days after the second dose of the MenACWY control vaccine. Receptors were obtained from an adult who received the MenACWY meningococcal vaccine as a control. Both conserved end residues are part of each CDR3. The D gene is left open where the match is weak. Expanded clones get a size class; other rows say once, few or many, or leave the size out.

V gene: TRBV5-1; J gene: TRBJ2-7; D gene: TRBD1; clone size: NA; CDR3 DNA: TGCGCCAGCAGCTTGACCGTATCCGGGACAGAAACCTACGAGCAGTACTTC; CDR3 protein: CASSLTVSGTETYEQYF
V gene: TRBV4-1; J gene: TRBJ1-3; D gene: NA; clone size: NA; CDR3 DNA: TGCGCCAGCAGCCAAGATGGGAATCAAATGGGGACTGGAAACACCATATATTTT; CDR3 protein: CASSQDGNQMGTGNTIYF
V gene: TRBV7-2; J gene: TRBJ1-5; D gene: NA; clone size: NA; CDR3 DNA: TGTGCCAGCAGCTTAGCGACCGGGGTTAGCAATCAGCCCCAGCATTTT; CDR3 protein: CASSLATGVSNQPQHF
V gene: TRBV5-1; J gene: TRBJ2-1; D gene: NA; clone size: NA; CDR3 DNA: TGCGCCAGCAGGCTAGTCCCCTCCTACAATGAGCAGTTCTTC; CDR3 protein: CASRLVPSYNEQFF
V gene: TRBV11-2; J gene: TRBJ1-5; D gene: NA; clone size: NA; CDR3 DNA: TGTGCCAGCAGCGAACAGGGTTTTGGTCAGCCCCAGCATTTT; CDR3 protein: CASSEQGFGQPQHF
V gene: TRBV28; J gene: TRBJ1-3; D gene: NA; clone size: NA; CDR3 DNA: TGTGCCAGCCAGGGGTCTTACTCTGGAAACACCATATATTTT; CDR3 protein: CASQGSYSGNTIYF
V gene: TRBV5-1; J gene: TRBJ1-6; D gene: TRBD1; clone size: NA; CDR3 DNA: TGCGCCAGCAGCTTGGAGGGTGGACAGGGGGCAATCCCCCTCCACTTT; CDR3 protein: CASSLEGGQGAIPLHF
V gene: TRBV15; J gene: TRBJ1-5; D gene: NA; clone size: NA; CDR3 DNA: TGTGCCACCAGCAGGGACCGTCGACAATATAGCAATCAGCCCCAGCATTTT; CDR3 protein: CATSRDRRQYSNQPQHF
V gene: TRBV19; J gene: TRBJ1-5; D gene: NA; clone size: once; CDR3 DNA: TGTGCCAGTAGTCGGGGACGGAACAATCAGCCCCAGCATTTT; CDR3 protein: CASSRGRNNQPQHF
V gene: TRBV5-5; J gene: TRBJ2-3; D gene: NA; clone size: NA; CDR3 DNA: TGTGCCAGCAGCTTGCTTTTCCGGCCTCCAGCGAGCACAGATACGCAGTATTTT; CDR3 protein: CASSLLFRPPASTDTQYF
V gene: TRBV7-3; J gene: TRBJ2-2; D gene: TRBD2; clone size: NA; CDR3 DNA: TGTGCCAGCAGCACCCGGGAGGGCCTTATCACCGGGGAGCTGTTTTTT; CDR3 protein: CASSTREGLITGELFF
V gene: TRBV6-5; J gene: TRBJ2-4; D gene: TRBD1; clone size: NA; CDR3 DNA: TGTGCCAGCAGGGCGACCCGGGACAGGGGCCAGTACTTC; CDR3 protein: CASRATRDRGQYF
V gene: TRBV4-3; J gene: TRBJ2-2; D gene: TRBD1; clone size: NA; CDR3 DNA: TGCGCCAGCAGCTCGGGACAGGGTGCCGGGGAGCTGTTTTTT; CDR3 protein: CASSSGQGAGELFF
V gene: TRBV27; J gene: TRBJ2-5; D gene: NA; clone size: once; CDR3 DNA: TGTGCCAGCAGTGCCCGCCGGTGGGGGCAAGAGACCCAGTACTTC; CDR3 protein: CASSARRWGQETQYF
V gene: TRBV7-2; J gene: TRBJ2-7; D gene: NA; clone size: NA; CDR3 DNA: TGTGCCAGCAGCCCTGCAGGGGTTCGAGGCTCCTACGAGCAGTACTTC; CDR3 protein: CASSPAGVRGSYEQYF
V gene: TRBV4-3; J gene: TRBJ2-1; D gene: NA; clone size: few; CDR3 DNA: TGCGCCAGCGGACAGCTCCAGTCCAATGAGCAGTTCTTC; CDR3 protein: CASGQLQSNEQFF
V gene: TRBV9; J gene: TRBJ1-6; D gene: TRBD1; clone size: NA; CDR3 DNA: TGTGCCAGCAGCGTCGGACAGGGGGCGAATTCACCCCTCCACTTT; CDR3 protein: CASSVGQGANSPLHF
V gene: TRBV19; J gene: TRBJ2-7; D gene: NA; clone size: NA; CDR3 DNA: TGTGCCAGTAGTTTAACAGGGTACGAGCAGTACTTC; CDR3 protein: CASSLTGYEQYF
V gene: TRBV7-8; J gene: TRBJ2-1; D gene: NA; clone size: NA; CDR3 DNA: TGTGCCAGCAGCTTATGGGGGCGCCCCGGCGTTTACAATGAGCAGTTCTTC; CDR3 protein: CASSLWGRPGVYNEQFF
V gene: TRBV12-3/TRBV12-4; J gene: TRBJ1-4; D gene: NA; clone size: NA; CDR3 DNA: TGTGCCAGCAGTTCGGGCGGGAGAAAACTGTTTTTT; CDR3 protein: CASSSGGRKLFF
V gene: TRBV30; J gene: TRBJ1-1; D gene: NA; clone size: NA; CDR3 DNA: TGTGCCTGGACTCCGGCGAGGGACACTGAAGCTTTCTTT; CDR3 protein: CAWTPARDTEAFF
V gene: TRBV4-3; J gene: TRBJ2-7; D gene: NA; clone size: NA; CDR3 DNA: TGCGCCAGCAGCCAAGATAGGCCAGGGCATGAGCAGTACTTC; CDR3 protein: CASSQDRPGHEQYF
V gene: TRBV6-4; J gene: TRBJ1-3; D gene: NA; clone size: few; CDR3 DNA: TGTGCCAACCCCGGGGGAGACACCATATATTTT; CDR3 protein: CANPGGDTIYF
V gene: TRBV6-2/TRBV6-3; J gene: TRBJ2-3; D gene: TRBD2; clone size: NA; CDR3 DNA: TGTGCCAGCAGTTACTCAGTCCAGCGGGGTCTTAGCACAGATACGCAGTATTTT; CDR3 protein: CASSYSVQRGLSTDTQYF
V gene: TRBV19; J gene: TRBJ2-2; D gene: TRBD1; clone size: once; CDR3 DNA: TGTGCCAGTAGTTCAAGGACAGGATCCACCGGGGAGCTGTTTTTT; CDR3 protein: CASSSRTGSTGELFF
V gene: TRBV6-1; J gene: TRBJ2-7; D gene: TRBD1; clone size: NA; CDR3 DNA: TGTGCCAGCAGTGAGGGACAGGGCCTGGACGAGCAGTACTTC; CDR3 protein: CASSEGQGLDEQYF
V gene: TRBV18; J gene: TRBJ1-6; D gene: NA; clone size: NA; CDR3 DNA: TGTGCCAGCTCGACCGGAGTGCGGTTCACCCTCCACTTT; CDR3 protein: CASSTGVRFTLHF
V gene: TRBV5-1; J gene: TRBJ1-2; D gene: NA; clone size: NA; CDR3 DNA: TGCGCCAGCAGCCCGGACAGCCAGGGGGGCTACACCTTC; CDR3 protein: CASSPDSQGGYTF
V gene: TRBV6-1; J gene: TRBJ2-7; D gene: TRBD2; clone size: NA; CDR3 DNA: TGTGCCAGCAGAACCCGGGGGGAGGACTACGAGCAGTACTTC; CDR3 protein: CASRTRGEDYEQYF
V gene: TRBV11-2; J gene: TRBJ2-3; D gene: TRBD2; clone size: once; CDR3 DNA: TGTGCCAGCAGCTACTACGCCGGGACTAGAAACACAGATACGCAGTATTTT; CDR3 protein: CASSYYAGTRNTDTQYF
V gene: TRBV16; J gene: TRBJ2-7; D gene: NA; clone size: NA; CDR3 DNA: TGTGCCAGCGTCCGGGACGGATCCTACGAGCAGTACTTC; CDR3 protein: CASVRDGSYEQYF
V gene: TRBV19; J gene: TRBJ1-6; D gene: NA; clone size: once; CDR3 DNA: TGTGCCAGTAGTATACCGGACTCACCCCTCCACTTT; CDR3 protein: CASSIPDSPLHF
V gene: TRBV28; J gene: TRBJ1-2; D gene: TRBD1; clone size: NA; CDR3 DNA: TGTGCCAGCAGTTCCGGACAGGGGTTGTACTATGGCTACACCTTC; CDR3 protein: CASSSGQGLYYGYTF
V gene: TRBV19; J gene: TRBJ2-2; D gene: TRBD2; clone size: NA; CDR3 DNA: TGTGCCAGTAGCACGGAGACTAGCGGGGGCTGGAACACCGGGGAGCTGTTTTTT; CDR3 protein: CASSTETSGGWNTGELFF
V gene: TRBV3-1/TRBV3-2; J gene: TRBJ2-2; D gene: NA; clone size: NA; CDR3 DNA: TGTGCCAGCAGCCGAACCACAGGGACGAACACCGGGGAGCTGTTTTTT; CDR3 protein: CASSRTTGTNTGELFF
V gene: TRBV7-2; J gene: TRBJ2-3; D gene: NA; clone size: NA; CDR3 DNA: TGTGCCAGCAGCTTTAAGCGGGATACGCAGTATTTT; CDR3 protein: CASSFKRDTQYF
V gene: TRBV10-3; J gene: TRBJ2-6; D gene: TRBD1; clone size: few; CDR3 DNA: TGTGCCATCAGGAAGGGACAGGGGTCCGGGGCCAACGTCCTGACTTTC; CDR3 protein: CAIRKGQGSGANVLTF
V gene: TRBV5-1; J gene: TRBJ1-4; D gene: NA; clone size: NA; CDR3 DNA: TGCGCCAGCAGCTTGGGGCGCGGTCCTAATGAAAAACTGTTTTTT; CDR3 protein: CASSLGRGPNEKLFF
V gene: TRBV6-5; J gene: TRBJ2-2; D gene: TRBD1; clone size: NA; CDR3 DNA: TGTGCCAGCAGTTACGGGGCAGGGGGAGCCGGGGAGCTGTTTTTT; CDR3 protein: CASSYGAGGAGELFF
V gene: TRBV24-1; J gene: TRBJ2-3; D gene: NA; clone size: NA; CDR3 DNA: TGTGCCACCAGAGGCAGCACAGATACGCAGTATTTT; CDR3 protein: CATRGSTDTQYF
V gene: TRBV9; J gene: TRBJ2-5; D gene: NA; clone size: NA; CDR3 DNA: TGTGCCAGCAGCGTAAGGTTCGGAGAGACCCAGTACTTC; CDR3 protein: CASSVRFGETQYF
V gene: TRBV14; J gene: TRBJ2-1; D gene: TRBD2; clone size: NA; CDR3 DNA: TGTGCCAGCAGCCCTTCAGCGGGAGGGGGCAATGAGCAGTTCTTC; CDR3 protein: CASSPSAGGGNEQFF
V gene: TRBV7-9; J gene: TRBJ2-2; D gene: NA; clone size: NA; CDR3 DNA: TGTGCCAGCAGCTTAGACGGGACCAGCTGGGGGGAGCTGTTTTTT; CDR3 protein: CASSLDGTSWGELFF
V gene: TRBV19; J gene: TRBJ2-2; D gene: TRBD1; clone size: NA; CDR3 DNA: TGTGCCAGTAGCCGACAGGGTACCACCGGGGAGCTGTTTTTT; CDR3 protein: CASSRQGTTGELFF
V gene: TRBV29-1; J gene: TRBJ1-3; D gene: NA; clone size: NA; CDR3 DNA: TGCAGCGTTGACAGTACGGGAAACACCATATATTTT; CDR3 protein: CSVDSTGNTIYF
V gene: TRBV2; J gene: TRBJ1-5; D gene: TRBD1; clone size: NA; CDR3 DNA: TGTGCCAGCAGTCGAACACAGGGGGAGGGTCAGCCCCAGCATTTT; CDR3 protein: CASSRTQGEGQPQHF
V gene: TRBV21-1; J gene: TRBJ2-7; D gene: NA; clone size: once; CDR3 DNA: TGTGCCAGCAGCGTAACCGGGACTAGCGGATCCAAATATACCTACGAGCAGTACTTC; CDR3 protein: CASSVTGTSGSKYTYEQYF
V gene: TRBV6-5; J gene: TRBJ1-3; D gene: NA; clone size: NA; CDR3 DNA: TGTGCCAGCAGTCGTCAGGAGACTGGAAACACCATATATTTT; CDR3 protein: CASSRQETGNTIYF
V gene: TRBV4-3; J gene: TRBJ1-1; D gene: NA; clone size: NA; CDR3 DNA: TGCGCCAGCAGCCCGTCAATGAACACTGAAGCTTTCTTT; CDR3 protein: CASSPSMNTEAFF
V gene: TRBV7-6; J gene: TRBJ2-2; D gene: TRBD2; clone size: once; CDR3 DNA: TGTGCCAGCAGCGAACCAGGATGGCTAGCGGGGCGAGGGACCGGGGAGCTGTTTTTT; CDR3 protein: CASSEPGWLAGRGTGELFF
V gene: TRBV2; J gene: TRBJ1-5; D gene: TRBD1; clone size: NA; CDR3 DNA: TGTGCCAGCAGCATAGAAGGACAGGGGCAAGGCCACCAGCATTTT; CDR3 protein: CASSIEGQGQGHQHF
V gene: TRBV7-9; J gene: TRBJ2-3; D gene: TRBD2; clone size: NA; CDR3 DNA: TGTGCCAGCAGCCTACGTAGCGGGGGAGTAAACCAAGATACGCAGTATTTT; CDR3 protein: CASSLRSGGVNQDTQYF
V gene: TRBV28; J gene: TRBJ2-7; D gene: NA; clone size: NA; CDR3 DNA: TGTGCCAGCAAGGAAGGCGGCTACGAGCAGTACTTC; CDR3 protein: CASKEGGYEQYF
V gene: TRBV6-2/TRBV6-3; J gene: TRBJ2-7; D gene: NA; clone size: NA; CDR3 DNA: TGTGCCAGCAGTTACCTGGAGGGCTCCTACGAGCAGTACTTC; CDR3 protein: CASSYLEGSYEQYF
V gene: TRBV28; J gene: TRBJ2-1; D gene: TRBD1; clone size: NA; CDR3 DNA: TGTGCCAGCAGTGAGGGACAGGGGGCCCACAATGAGCAGTTCTTC; CDR3 protein: CASSEGQGAHNEQFF
V gene: TRBV6-6; J gene: TRBJ1-6; D gene: TRBD1; clone size: NA; CDR3 DNA: TGTGCCAGCAGGACAGGGGAAGGATCACCCCTCCACTTT; CDR3 protein: CASRTGEGSPLHF
V gene: TRBV7-2; J gene: TRBJ2-2; D gene: NA; clone size: NA; CDR3 DNA: TGTGCCAGCAGCCAGGACCGTACCGGGGGGCTGTTTTTT; CDR3 protein: CASSQDRTGGLFF